This entry is about one T cell receptor beta chain. Its target is unknown. The data derive from a study of T cells after yellow fever vaccination. Study findings and constraints: Among primary-vaccination clones, most reappeared after the booster, at about 95% for CD4 and under 90% for CD8.

TCRdb reanalysed the 5' RACE reads using MiXCR and keeps one entry per CDR3 protein. The table has 200,000 to 300,000 distinct CDR3 sequences, approximately 12% seen once; the top ten hold about 0.51%. The CDR3 totals 11 residues. Germline V gives CDR1 DFQATT, CDR2 SNEGSKA (reference sequence). J was trimmed by 4 bases and V by 6 bases; bases with no gene match: 0. The chain carries TRBV20-1 and TRBJ2-1, with 7 bases that match TRBD1. The sample consisted of CD4+ T cells sorted from PBMCs, taken 45 days after the yellow fever booster vaccination. This sequence originates from a man aged 30 to 39 who received the YFV17D yellow fever vaccine. The CDR3 protein is CSADRYNEQFF. In DNA form, the CDR3 reads TGCAGTGCGGACAGGTACAATGAGCAGTTCTTC.